This T cell receptor beta chain is drawn from a study of blood T cell repertoires in COVID-19. Study-wide background: Italy, Spain and the United States were the sources of the convalescent and acute COVID-19 samples. In each case, the material was cDNA or gDNA derived from T cells, B-cell-depleted T cells, or PBMCs.

Per the study methods: The assay estimated nucleated cells by amplifying reference gene primers. Only in-frame clones appear in the TCRdb table, and some are missing; sequencing was by immunoSEQ multiplex PCR. V, J and clone size derive from that table, while D and trimming were established from the DNA sequence. The sample lists a few hundred thousand clones, more than 65% seen once, with 3.6% in the top ten. The sample taken for sequencing was peripheral blood. The clonotype was recovered from a woman older than 75 with acute or convalescent COVID-19.

The CDR3 nucleotides are TGCGCCAGCAGCTCTAGCGGGGGGGCCCCAGATACGCAGTATTTT. Protein product: CASSSSGGAPDTQYF. The V and J genes are TRBV5-1 and TRBJ2-3; 12 bases match TRBD2. CDR3 length: 15 amino acids. Germline V gene lookup returns CDR1 SGHRS and CDR2 YFSETQ. Trimming took 3 bases from V and 4 from J; bases not matched to a gene: 3.